This T cell receptor beta chain appears in the sequencing data of a study of T cell responses to AZD1222 COVID-19 vaccine. Study-level background: Pooling covered second doses at about 4 or about 12 weeks. Regarding the study as a whole: Spike was spanned by vaccine-associated CD4 TCRs, with dominance at 160-218 and 743-854. Nearly half of the spike-specific TCRs reportedly recognize variant regions that carry no mutations.

Repertoires were generated with immunoSEQ multiplex PCR, while TCRdb's copy carries only in-frame clones and drops some. The data hold some 100,000 clones, with approximately 87% observed a single time. As for this clone: Its antigen is undetermined.

Germline V gene lookup returns CDR1 SGHAT and CDR2 FQNNGV. V lost 3 bases to trimming and J lost 4 bases; unmatched junction nucleotides: 4. The CDR3 length is 14 residues. The gene calls are TRBV11-2 and TRBJ2-7, with TRBD2 matching over 9 bases. The TCR was taken from an adult in good health. Specimen: peripheral blood, collected on day 0 of AZD1222 vaccination. The CDR3 DNA sequence: TGTGCCAGCAGCTTTTCTAGCGGGGTGTACGAGCAGTACTTC. Translation: CASSFSSGVYEQYF.